This TCR beta chain was recorded in a study of CD8 T cells in Susac syndrome. Findings of the study overall: The Susac syndrome CD4+ T cell repertoires displayed no clonal expansion.

With respect to this clonotype: Its target is not known.

V gave up 6 bases and J gave up 0 bases, with 11 bases separating them. The CDR3 runs 15 residues. CDR1 and CDR2 (germline): MNHEY, SVGEGT. TCR beta sequences were obtained from blood CD8+ and CD4+ T cells. RNA totalling roughly 0.5 to 1 ug underwent reverse transcription with random hexamers. TCRdb passed the immunoSEQ multiplex PCR reads through MiXCR, listing each CDR3 protein once. The top ten clones hold 0.15% to 0.2% of a sample with 150,000 to 190,000 distinct CDR3 sequences, roughly 95% of them seen once. The sample comprised CD4+ T cells from PBMCs. The chain uses TRBV6-2 or TRBV6-3 and TRBJ1-4, with D perhaps TRBD1 (6 bases). The receptor was isolated from a human donor with Susac syndrome. The CDR3 nucleotides are TGTGCCAGCAGCCCCGGGGGCGCAACTAATGAAAAACTGTTTTTT. It codes for CASSPGGATNEKLFF.